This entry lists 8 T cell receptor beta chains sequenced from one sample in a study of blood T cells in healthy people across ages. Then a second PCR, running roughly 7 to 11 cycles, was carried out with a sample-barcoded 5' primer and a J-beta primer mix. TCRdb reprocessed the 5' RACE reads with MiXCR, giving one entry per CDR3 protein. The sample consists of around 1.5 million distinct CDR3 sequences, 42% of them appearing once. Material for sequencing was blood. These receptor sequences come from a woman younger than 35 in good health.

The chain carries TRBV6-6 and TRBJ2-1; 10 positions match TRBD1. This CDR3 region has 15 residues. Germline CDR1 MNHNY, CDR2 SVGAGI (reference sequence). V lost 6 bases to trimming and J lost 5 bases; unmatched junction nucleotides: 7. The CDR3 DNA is TGTGCCAGCAGCTCTGACAGGGGGCACAACAATGAGCAGTTCTTC. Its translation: CASSSDRGHNNEQFF.

CDR3 DNA sequence: TGTGCCAGCAGTTACTCGTACCAAGAGACCCAGTACTTC. It specifies CASSYSYQETQYF. The V and J genes are TRBV6-6 and TRBJ2-5; no reliable D call. CDR1 and CDR2 (germline): MNHNY, SVGAGI (reference sequence). V gave up 0 bases and J gave up 0 bases, with 2 bases separating them. This CDR3 spans 13 amino acids.

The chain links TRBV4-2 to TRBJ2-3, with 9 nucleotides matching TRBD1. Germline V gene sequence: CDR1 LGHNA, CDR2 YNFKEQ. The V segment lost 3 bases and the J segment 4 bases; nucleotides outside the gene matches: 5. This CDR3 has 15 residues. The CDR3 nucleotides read TGTGCCAGCAGCCAGGGGGACAGGGAGGCAGATACGCAGTATTTT. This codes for CASSQGDREADTQYF.

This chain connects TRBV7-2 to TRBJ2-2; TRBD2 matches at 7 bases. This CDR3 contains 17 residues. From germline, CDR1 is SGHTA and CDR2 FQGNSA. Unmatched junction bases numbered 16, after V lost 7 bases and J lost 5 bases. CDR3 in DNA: TGTGCCAGCACCACCGGGTCTGGCGGGAGAAGAACCGGGGAGCTGTTTTTT. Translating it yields CASTTGSGGRRTGELFF.

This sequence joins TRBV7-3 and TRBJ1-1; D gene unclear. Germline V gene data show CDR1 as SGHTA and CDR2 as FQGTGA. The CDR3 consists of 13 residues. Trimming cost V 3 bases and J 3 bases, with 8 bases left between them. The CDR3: CASSLQSDTEAFF. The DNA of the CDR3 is TGTGCCAGCAGCTTGCAGTCTGACACTGAAGCTTTCTTT.

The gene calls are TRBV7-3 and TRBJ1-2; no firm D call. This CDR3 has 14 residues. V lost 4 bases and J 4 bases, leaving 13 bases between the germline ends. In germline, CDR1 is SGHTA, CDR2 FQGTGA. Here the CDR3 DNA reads TGTGCCAGCAGCTCCAGAAACACTGGCTATGGCTACACCTTC. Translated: CASSSRNTGYGYTF.

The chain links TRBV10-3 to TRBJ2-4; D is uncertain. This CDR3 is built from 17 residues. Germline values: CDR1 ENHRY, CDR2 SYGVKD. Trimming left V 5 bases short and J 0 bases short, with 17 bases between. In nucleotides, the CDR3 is TGTGCCATCAGTCCCGTCCTAGGAGAAGTAGCCAAAAACATTCAGTACTTC. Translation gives CAISPVLGEVAKNIQYF.

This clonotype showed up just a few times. The CDR3 bases are TGTGCCACCAGCAGGAGAGAGCGGGGGACGAATGAGCAGTTCTTC. This gives the protein CATSRRERGTNEQFF. The chain links TRBV15 to TRBJ2-1; 8 nucleotides match TRBD2. V lost 3 bases, J lost 7 bases, and 8 bases stayed unmatched. CDR3 length: 15 amino acids. CDR1 is LNHNV, CDR2 YYDKDF, per germline (reference sequence).